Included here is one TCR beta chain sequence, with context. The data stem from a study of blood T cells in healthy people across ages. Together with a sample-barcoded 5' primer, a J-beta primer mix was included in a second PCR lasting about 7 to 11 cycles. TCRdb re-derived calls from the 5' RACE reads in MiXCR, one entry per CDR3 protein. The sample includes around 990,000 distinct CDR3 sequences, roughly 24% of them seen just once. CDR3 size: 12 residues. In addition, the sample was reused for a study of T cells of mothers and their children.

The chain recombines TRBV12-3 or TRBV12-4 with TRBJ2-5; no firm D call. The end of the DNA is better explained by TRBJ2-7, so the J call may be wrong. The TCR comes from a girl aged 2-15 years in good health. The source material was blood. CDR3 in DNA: TGTGCCAGCAGTTTCTATCTCAACGAGCAGTACTTC. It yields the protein CASSFYLNEQYF.